This T cell receptor beta chain is drawn from a study of OX40 agonist ivuxolimab in advanced cancers. Study-level information: A male proportion of about 80% was recorded, with mean age about 62 years and range about 20 to 79. Under the entry rules, prior anti-PD-1, anti-PD-L1 or anti-CTLA-4 therapy was allowed, and 35% to 40% had some.

Samples were taken at baseline and on day 1 of cycles 4 and 7. Details on this clone: The antigen is not known.

V lost 5 bases, J lost 5 bases, and 10 bases stayed unmatched. Germline CDR1 and CDR2: SGHTA and FQGNSA. This CDR3 has 15 amino acids. The data were produced by immunoSEQ multiplex PCR, yet TCRdb's version contains in-frame clones alone and is incomplete. The sample carries 60,000 to 85,000 clones, over 85% recorded once. Findings and caveats of the study: Individuals who were partial responders at 0.1-3.0 mg/kg had clonal expansion that ranked among the lowest.

The sequencing here drew on CD4+ or CD8+ T cells sorted from blood, taken in a trial of the OX40 agonist ivuxolimab. This clonotype was sampled from an adult with an advanced solid tumor such as melanoma, head and neck, liver or kidney cancer. V usage is TRBV7-2 and J usage is TRBJ2-5; 8 bases map to TRBD1. CDR3 amino acids: CASSTVRGRGETQYF. CDR3 nucleotide sequence: TGTGCCAGCAGCACGGTCAGGGGGCGCGGGGAGACCCAGTACTTC. The variable domain in full, with the rest retrieved from reference TRBV7-2 and TRBJ2-5, is GAGVSQSPSNKVTEKGKDVELRCDPISGHTALYWYRQSLGQGLEFLIYFQGNSAPDKSGLPSDRFSAERTGGSVSTLTIQRTQQEDSAVYLCASSTVRGRGETQYFGPGTRLLVL.